This T cell receptor beta chain was profiled in a study of T cell responses to AZD1222 COVID-19 vaccine. Findings of the study overall: Across the whole spike, CD4 TCRs peaked at regions 160-218 and 743-854. Increased Spike-specific TCR breadth and depth were observed after two AZD1222 doses.

The method was immunoSEQ multiplex PCR; TCRdb's version includes in-frame clones alone and lacks a portion of them. The sample records 65,000 to 90,000 clones, about 85% being singletons. Looked up from germline, CDR1 is LNHDA and CDR2 is SQIVND (reference sequence). V was pared by 3 bases and J by 2 bases, with 10 bases between. The CDR3 length is 14 residues. In regard to this clone: Its antigen is not known.

The source of this sequence is an adult who received the AZD1222 COVID-19 vaccine. V and J are TRBV19 and TRBJ1-2; D might be TRBD1 (5 bases). The sample here was peripheral blood, taken 28 days after the second AZD1222 dose. The CDR3 DNA is TGTGCCAGTAGTATGACGGGACGCAACTATGGCTACACCTTC. Translation: CASSMTGRNYGYTF.